The 22 T cell receptor beta chains below were found in one sample sequenced in a study of vaccination effects on CD4 cells after COVID-19. The method was immunoSEQ multiplex PCR; TCRdb's version includes in-frame clones alone and lacks a portion of them. In the table there are approximately 82,000 clones, about 74% of which are singletons. Antigen-specific CD4+ T cells were expanded (with viral peptide pools) by the ViraFEST assay ahead of sequencing. Culture lasted around eleven days before CD4+ T cell isolation. Their target antigens are unknown. The input for sequencing was CD4+ T cells from PBMCs cultured with HCoV-229E spike peptides, taken before COVID-19 vaccination. These receptor sequences come from a human donor who received a COVID-19 vaccine.

The chain recombines TRBV6-1 with TRBJ2-5, with TRBD2 identical over 9 bases. The CDR3 has 15 amino acids. The germline CDR1 and CDR2 sequences are MNHNS and SASEGT. V lost 3 bases and J lost 9; bases outside the gene matches: 11. In DNA, the CDR3 is TGTGCCAGCAGTGAGTCGGGACTGGGCGGGGGGGCCCAGTACTTC. Translation: CASSESGLGGGAQYF.

This chain joins TRBV30 and TRBJ2-5; D perhaps matches TRBD2 (5 bases). Trimming took 3 bases from V and 5 from J, leaving 10 bases between them. Germline CDR1 is GTSNPN and CDR2 is SVGIG (reference sequence). The CDR3 totals 12 residues. CDR3 bases: TGTGCCTGGAGCCGGGGTTGGGAGACCCAGTACTTC. It specifies CAWSRGWETQYF.

The CDR3 coding sequence is TGTGCCAGCAGCCGACAGGGCGGTAAGACTGAAGCTTTCTTT. Its protein product is CASSRQGGKTEAFF. The chain links TRBV6-6 to TRBJ1-1, with 7 bases identical to TRBD1. The CDR3 consists of 14 residues. The germline V gene has CDR1 MNHNY and CDR2 SVGAGI (reference sequence). The ends lost 6 bases at V and 5 bases at J; junction bases unmatched: 9.

This sequence joins TRBV3-1 (or the pseudogene TRBV3-2) and TRBJ1-2, with TRBD1 identical over 10 bases. J lost 8 bases, V lost 5 bases, and 11 bases had no gene match. From germline, CDR1 is LGHDT and CDR2 YNNKEL (reference sequence). The CDR3 has 15 amino acids. The CDR3 DNA follows: TGTGCCAGCAGCAAAGCCGGGACAGGGGCTGGCGGCTACACCTTC. Its protein is CASSKAGTGAGGYTF.

This clone was counted once. This sequence joins TRBV2 and TRBJ1-5, with a possible D match to TRBD1 (6 bases). Looked up from germline, CDR1 is SNHLY and CDR2 is FYNNEI. The length of the CDR3 is 15 residues. V gave up 8 bases and J gave up 3 bases, with 17 bases separating them. The CDR3 nucleotides read TGTGCCAGCGGGCGACAGGTAACCCCCAATCAGCCCCAGCATTTT. Amino acids: CASGRQVTPNQPQHF. The full variable domain, rest sourced from reference TRBV2 and TRBJ1-5, is EPEVTQTPSHQVTQMGQEVILRCVPISNHLYFYWYRQILGQKVEFLVSFYNNEISEKSEIFDDQFSVERPDGSNFTLKIRSTKLEDSAMYFCASGRQVTPNQPQHFGDGTRLSIL.

The chain employs TRBV4-1 and TRBJ1-4; D gene unclear. The CDR3 sequence is 16 residues long. The germline V and J ends were trimmed by 0 bases and 4 bases, with 12 bases remaining between them. The germline CDR1 and CDR2 sequences are MGHRA and YSYEKL. The CDR3 DNA reads TGCGCCAGCAGCCAAGATTCTTCAAGCCGTAATGAAAAACTGTTTTTT. Its protein product is CASSQDSSSRNEKLFF.

The J gene is TRBJ2-5, the V gene TRBV12-5, with D perhaps matching TRBD1 (6 bases). V lost 0 bases and J lost 6, with 11 bases in between. The CDR3 has 14 amino acids. From germline, CDR1 is LGHNT and CDR2 FRNRAP. The CDR3 is CASGLVQQGKTQYF. Here the CDR3 DNA reads TGTGCTAGTGGTTTGGTACAACAGGGCAAGACCCAGTACTTC.

The rearrangement uses TRBV6-5 and TRBJ2-7, with TRBD1 matching over 9 bases. The CDR3 is 15 residues long. The junction had 9 bases not matched to a gene; V was cut back by 7 bases and J by 2 bases. The germline V gene encodes CDR1 MNHEY and CDR2 SVGAGI. CDR3 sequence reads: CASTASGQGAYEQYV. The CDR3 coding sequence is TGTGCCAGCACAGCTTCGGGACAGGGAGCCTACGAGCAGTACGTC.

CDR3 amino acids: CAWSVQRGLSNQPQHF. In DNA form, the CDR3 reads TGTGCCTGGAGTGTACAAAGGGGCCTTAGCAATCAGCCCCAGCATTTT. The chain carries TRBV30 and TRBJ1-5, with D possibly TRBD1 on 5 matching bases. The germline V and J ends were trimmed by 0 bases and 0 bases, with 12 bases remaining between them. Germline V CDR1 and CDR2: GTSNPN, SVGIG (reference sequence). The CDR3 is 16 residues long.

The gene calls are TRBV27 and TRBJ1-5; D is uncertain. Germline CDR1 and CDR2: MNHEY and SMNVEV (reference sequence). This CDR3 comprises 14 residues. The V end lost 9 bases, the J end lost 0 bases, and 12 bases lay between the germline ends. DNA for the CDR3: TGTGCCAGGCCAAGTAGGGATAGCAATCAGCCCCAGCATTTT. It translates to CARPSRDSNQPQHF.

The rearrangement uses TRBV6-5 and TRBJ1-1, with a tentative D call TRBD1 (5 bases). Deletions cut 4 bases from V and 11 bases from J, with 20 bases between. This CDR3 region has 14 residues. Germline loops: CDR1 MNHEY, CDR2 SVGAGI. In DNA, the CDR3 is TGTGCCAGCAGTTCGTCCGGCCGGGGAGGGGCCGCTTTCTTT. It is translated as CASSSSGRGGAAFF.

This chain links TRBV7-7 with TRBJ2-3, with 7 nucleotides matching TRBD2. Germline loops: CDR1 SSHAT, CDR2 FNYEAQ (reference sequence). The length of the CDR3 is 14 residues. Losses at the gene ends were 6 bases for V and 1 base for J; bases not matched to a gene: 4. The CDR3 bases are TGTGCCAGCAGTCCCAGCGGGGGCACAGATACGCAGTATTTT. Encoded protein: CASSPSGGTDTQYF.

The count of this clone is one. V usage is TRBV6-1 and J usage is TRBJ1-3; D possibly corresponds to TRBD1 (5 bases). V was clipped by 3 bases and J by 4 bases, with 19 bases between them. Per germline, CDR1 MNHNS and CDR2 SASEGT. CDR3 length: 17 residues. The CDR3 protein is CASSEAAGRPLGNTIYF. CDR3 nucleotide sequence: TGTGCCAGCAGTGAGGCTGCGGGACGGCCGCTCGGAAACACCATATATTTT.

The V call is TRBV19, the J call TRBJ1-1, with D unresolved. The V gene's germline CDR1 is LNHDA and CDR2 SQIVND (reference sequence). The CDR3 extends over 13 amino acids. The germline V and J ends were trimmed by 7 bases and 1 base, with 10 bases remaining between them. The CDR3 DNA reads TGTGCCAGTAAATCGGGGAGGAACACTGAAGCTTTCTTT. Residues: CASKSGRNTEAFF.

This rearrangement joins TRBV5-1 to TRBJ1-2; possibly TRBD1 for D (5 bases). The CDR3 runs 15 residues. Germline V gene data show CDR1 as SGHRS and CDR2 as YFSETQ. V lost 0 bases to trimming and J lost 6 bases, with 15 bases between them. CDR3 sequence: CASSLEGDYRDGYTF. The DNA of the CDR3 is TGCGCCAGCAGCTTGGAAGGGGATTATAGAGATGGCTACACCTTC.

This clone was counted only a few times. This chain links TRBV19 with TRBJ1-4, with a possible D match to TRBD1 (6 bases). Trimming pared 6 bases from V and 6 bases from J, leaving 26 bases between. CDR3 length equals 18 residues. Germline V gives CDR1 LNHDA, CDR2 SQIVND (reference sequence). CDR3 DNA sequence: TGTGCCAGTAGAAGTGCCGCCGGGGGCCTCTACCTTTATGAAAAACTGTTTTTT. Its translation is CASRSAAGGLYLYEKLFF.

The rearrangement links TRBV5-1 to TRBJ2-7; TRBD1 matches 7 bases. CDR1 is SGHRS and CDR2 is YFSETQ in the germline V gene. There are 13 residues in the CDR3. Unmatched junction bases numbered 7, after V lost 4 bases and J lost 6 bases. This CDR3 is CASSRSTGSEQYV. The CDR3 bases are TGCGCCAGCAGCCGTTCGACAGGGTCCGAGCAGTACGTC.

This clone was picked up one time. This chain links TRBV21-1 with TRBJ2-5. TRBV21-1 counts as a pseudogene. The CDR3 runs 18 residues. CDR3 sequence: CASSRPPRPTGRQETQYF. For the CDR3, the DNA is TGTGCCAGCAGCAGGCCCCCGCGACCTACAGGGAGGCAAGAGACCCAGTACTTC.

V and J are TRBV5-1 and TRBJ1-2; no clear D. The ends were cut back, 1 base at V and 4 bases at J, with 11 bases in the middle. The CDR3 is 14 amino acids. Germline V gene data show CDR1 as SGHRS and CDR2 as YFSETQ. The CDR3 is CASSLFTEVYGYTF. In nucleotides, the CDR3 is TGCGCCAGCAGCTTGTTTACCGAAGTCTATGGCTACACCTTC. Complete variable domain (other parts from reference TRBV5-1 and TRBJ1-2): KAGVTQTPRYLIKTRGQQVTLSCSPISGHRSVSWYQQTPGQGLQFLFEYFSETQRNKGNFPGRFSGRQFSNSRSEMNVSTLELGDSALYLCASSLFTEVYGYTFGSGTRLTVV.

This chain links TRBV18 with TRBJ2-3, with 7 bases fitting TRBD1. Germline CDR1 and CDR2: KGHSH and LQKENI. The CDR3 loop spans 15 amino acids. V lost 3 bases and J lost 4; bases outside the gene matches: 7. CDR3 sequence: CASSPDGQVADTQYF. The CDR3 DNA is TGTGCCAGCTCACCTGATGGACAGGTGGCAGATACGCAGTATTTT.

This chain connects TRBV6-5 to TRBJ1-4; D is unclear. CDR3 length: 15 amino acids. V lost 0 bases, J lost 3 bases, and 8 bases lay in between. Germline assignment: CDR1 MNHEY and CDR2 SVGAGI. The CDR3 DNA reads TGTGCCAGCAGTTACTCAACAGCTCCTAATGAAAAACTGTTTTTT. Encoded protein: CASSYSTAPNEKLFF.

This clone has only a few counts. V is TRBV7-3 and J is TRBJ2-2, with 8 bases aligning to TRBD1. Germline V CDR1 and CDR2: SGHTA, FQGTGA. The CDR3 contains 14 residues. V lost 4 bases and J lost 4; bases outside the gene matches: 2. As DNA, the CDR3 is TGTGCCAGCAGCTCGGACAGGGCCACCGGGGAGCTGTTTTTT. This codes for CASSSDRATGELFF.